What follows are 6 T cell receptor beta chains derived from one specimen sequenced in a study of blood T cell repertoires in COVID-19. Data came from immunoSEQ multiplex PCR; TCRdb stores just in-frame clones and leaves some out. In the table there are approximately 270,000 clones, 70% to 90% of which are singletons. Sequencing was performed on peripheral blood. Receptor source: a man between 18 and 29 years old with active or convalescent COVID-19.

This chain links TRBV28 with TRBJ2-5, with no clear D. The V gene lost 6 bases and the J gene lost 5 bases, with 7 bases spanning the gap. Germline V gene data show CDR1 as MDHEN and CDR2 as SYDVKM. The CDR3 sequence is 11 residues long. The CDR3 is CASSSGETQYF. The CDR3 DNA follows: TGTGCCAGCAGCTCCGGGGAGACCCAGTACTTC.

This chain connects TRBV5-4 to TRBJ2-1; 7 bases line up with TRBD1. The CDR3 length is 15 residues. V lost 1 base and J lost 3; bases outside the gene matches: 4. Germline lookup yields CDR1 SGHNT and CDR2 YYREEE (reference sequence). The CDR3 region is CASSLSQGDYNEQFF. The DNA for the CDR3 is TGTGCCAGCAGCTTGAGTCAGGGGGACTACAATGAGCAGTTCTTC.

The chain combines TRBV19 with TRBJ2-1; TRBD1 agrees at 7 bases. The CDR3 length is 14 residues. From germline, CDR1 is LNHDA and CDR2 SQIVND (reference sequence). Trimming cost V 4 bases and J 2 bases; bases outside gene matches: 2. CDR3 DNA: TGTGCCAGTAGTAGACAGGGACCCTACAATGAGCAGTTCTTC. Translation: CASSRQGPYNEQFF. Drawing the rest from reference TRBV19 and TRBJ2-1, the complete variable domain is DGGITQSPKYLFRKEGQNVTLSCEQNLNHDAMYWYRQDPGQGLRLIYYSQIVNDFQKGDIAEGYSVSREKKESFPLTVTSAQKNPTAFYLCASSRQGPYNEQFFGPGTRLTVL.

The CDR3 region has the DNA TGTGCCAGTAGTATAAGTAATCCGGGTTACAATGAGCAGTTCTTC. Translated: CASSISNPGYNEQFF. The chain links TRBV19 to TRBJ2-1; D gene ambiguous. Per the germline V gene, CDR1 is LNHDA and CDR2 is SQIVND (reference sequence). Trimming left V 2 bases short and J 4 bases short, with 12 bases between. This CDR3 has 15 amino acids.

The rearrangement links TRBV7-9 to TRBJ1-1, with 10 bases aligning to TRBD1. The germline V gene has CDR1 SEHNR and CDR2 FQNEAQ (reference sequence). This CDR3 is 16 amino acids long. Trimming at V came to 5 bases and at J to 1 base, leaving 7 bases not matched to a gene. CDR3 nucleotides: TGTGCCAGCAGCCGGAGGGGACAGGGGCCGAACACTGAAGCTTTCTTT. This encodes CASSRRGQGPNTEAFF.

The V and J genes are TRBV5-1 and TRBJ2-1; D possibly corresponds to TRBD2 (5 bases). This CDR3 has 15 residues. V lost 0 bases, J lost 4 bases, and 11 bases lay in between. Germline assignment: CDR1 SGHRS and CDR2 YFSETQ. The CDR3 loop reads CASSLDEGWYNEQFF. In DNA form, the CDR3 reads TGCGCCAGCAGCTTGGACGAGGGTTGGTACAATGAGCAGTTCTTC.